These 22 T cell receptor beta chains were all obtained from the same sample, sequenced in a study of T-cell memory formation after mild COVID-19 (dated by TCRdb to about 2021). Receptors were amplified or captured by 5' RACE. Reads for this sample came from an Illumina NovaSeq 6000. The raw public reads went through TCRdb reprocessing: fastp at Q25, MiXCR clone calling, in-frame beta chains kept. For every CDR3 protein sequence, its rows merge into one entry that carries the most common genes and DNA. In this sample the table shows roughly 52,000 distinct CDR3 sequences, 9.5% of which occur a single time. The top ten constitute 1.2% of the sample. The specimen was PBMCs or a T cell subset sorted from them (not recorded which). Source of these receptors: a man in his late teens or twenties who had mild COVID-19 (a few samples of this study predate the infection). The sample titles of this study are shuffled in the database, so cell type and time point are left out; the donor was told from shared clones.

CDR3 region: CASSPGGNQETQYF. CDR3 sequence (DNA): TGTGCCAGCAGCCCCGGGGGAAATCAAGAGACCCAGTACTTC. The rearrangement uses TRBV11-3 and TRBJ2-5; TRBD2 is a possible D gene (6 bases). V shed 5 bases and J shed 2 bases, with 12 bases lying between them. The CDR3 is 14 residues long. Germline assignment: CDR1 SGHNT and CDR2 YENEEA.

The sample holds many counts of this clonotype. The V call is TRBV7-9, the J call TRBJ1-5, with D possibly TRBD1 on 5 matching bases. Per germline, CDR1 SEHNR and CDR2 FQNEAQ (reference sequence). There are 16 residues in the CDR3. V lost 1 base and J 1 base, leaving 11 bases between the germline ends. The CDR3 DNA is TGTGCCAGCAGCTTAGGGGTGGGGCCGAGCAATCAGCCCCAGCATTTT. Its translation is CASSLGVGPSNQPQHF.

The V gene is TRBV3-1, the J gene TRBJ1-2; the D is unclear. The germline CDR1 and CDR2 sequences are LGHDT and YNNKEL (reference sequence). The CDR3 runs 12 residues. Trimming cost V 3 bases and J 9 bases, with 11 bases left between them. The CDR3 loop reads CASSQATQSYTF. The CDR3 DNA reads TGTGCCAGCAGCCAGGCCACCCAAAGCTACACCTTC.

This clonotype has just a few counts. The chain is built from TRBV12-3 or TRBV12-4 and TRBJ1-2; D remains ambiguous. V was trimmed by 3 bases and J by 7 bases, leaving 6 bases between them. The CDR3 runs to 11 residues. The DNA for the CDR3 is TGTGCCAGCAGTTTTAGCGTTGGCTACACCTTC. It yields the protein CASSFSVGYTF.

This sequence joins TRBV4-3 and TRBJ2-2; TRBD1 matches at 9 bases. V shed 4 bases and J 5 bases; nucleotides not matched to a gene: 11. The germline CDR1 and CDR2 sequences are LGHNA and YSLEER. The CDR3 loop spans 17 amino acids. The CDR3 loop reads CASSRDRQGVRTGELFF. The CDR3, as DNA: TGCGCCAGCAGCCGGGATAGACAGGGGGTGAGGACCGGGGAGCTGTTTTTT.

There are a few counts of this clonotype. The rearrangement links TRBV18 to TRBJ1-5; no reliable D call. V was trimmed by 6 bases and J by 7 bases, leaving 10 bases between them. The CDR3 runs to 12 residues. CDR1 and CDR2 (germline): KGHSH, LQKENI. The CDR3 protein is CASSQAAQPQHF. CDR3 coding DNA: TGTGCCAGCTCCCAGGCGGCGCAGCCCCAGCATTTT.

This chain links TRBV7-2 with TRBJ1-2, with unresolved D. From germline, CDR1 is SGHTA and CDR2 FQGNSA. This CDR3 comprises 13 residues. Trimming stripped 5 bases from V and 8 bases from J, with 15 bases between. Here the CDR3 DNA reads TGTGCCAGCAGCCCTGACGCATCATGGGGCTACACCTTC. It codes for CASSPDASWGYTF.

This clonotype showed up just a few times. The rearrangement links TRBV5-1 to TRBJ2-5, with 8 bases aligning to TRBD1. J gave up 3 bases and V 4 bases, and 8 bases lay outside the gene matches. The CDR3 is 15 residues long. Germline loops: CDR1 SGHRS, CDR2 YFSETQ. The CDR3 DNA sequence: TGCGCCAGCAGCACGAGACCAGGGGGCGAAGAGACCCAGTACTTC. Protein: CASSTRPGGEETQYF.

This clonotype has only a few counts. The chain uses TRBV11-2 and TRBJ2-5; TRBD2 matches 7 bases. J gave up 4 bases and V 5 bases, and 7 bases lay outside the gene matches. The length of the CDR3 is 14 residues. Germline CDR1 SGHAT, CDR2 FQNNGV. CDR3: CASSHTGGGETQYF. The CDR3 nucleotides are TGTGCCAGCAGCCATACTGGGGGGGGAGAGACCCAGTACTTC.

The V and J genes are TRBV5-1 and TRBJ2-3; 8 bases line up with TRBD2. The CDR3 loop spans 16 amino acids. The V and J ends lost 2 bases and 5 bases, in that order; junction bases with no gene match: 10. Per the germline V gene, CDR1 is SGHRS and CDR2 is YFSETQ. CDR3: CASSLQAGGDGDTQYF. The CDR3, as DNA: TGCGCCAGCAGCTTACAGGCCGGGGGGGACGGAGATACGCAGTATTTT.

This clonotype was recorded a few times. The rearrangement joins TRBV12-3 or TRBV12-4 to TRBJ1-1; D unresolved. V was clipped by 3 bases and J by 5 bases, with 10 bases between them. The CDR3 consists of 13 residues. The CDR3 nucleotides read TGTGCCAGCAGTTTGCCCTCGGGGACTGAAGCTTTCTTT. Translation gives CASSLPSGTEAFF.

The CDR3 reads CASSQGGFGEQYF. The CDR3 DNA sequence: TGTGCCAGCAGCCAAGGCGGATTCGGGGAGCAGTACTTC. The chain links TRBV3-1 to TRBJ2-7, with D uncertain. The CDR3 covers 13 residues. In germline, CDR1 is LGHDT, CDR2 YNNKEL (reference sequence). V gave up 1 base and J gave up 7 bases, with 11 bases separating them.

The chain links TRBV7-9 to TRBJ2-7; 10 nucleotides align to TRBD1. This CDR3 is 15 amino acids long. The germline V gene encodes CDR1 SEHNR and CDR2 FQNEAQ (reference sequence). V gave up 4 bases and J gave up 4 bases; unmatched junction bases: 7. In nucleotides, the CDR3 is TGTGCCAGCAGCTCTCCGGGACAGGGGCTTTACGAGCAGTACGTC. Its translation: CASSSPGQGLYEQYV.

V usage is TRBV4-2 and J usage is TRBJ2-5, with D perhaps matching TRBD1 or TRBD2 (5 bases each). The CDR3 contains 14 residues. Germline V lookup: CDR1 LGHNA, CDR2 YNFKEQ. Trimming removed 3 bases from V and 4 bases from J, with 12 bases in between. CDR3 sequence (DNA): TGTGCCAGCAGCCAGTGGGACCGAATAGAGACCCAGTACTTC. It encodes CASSQWDRIETQYF.

The chain employs TRBV6-6 and TRBJ1-2; D gene uncertain. V was shortened by 6 bases and J by 8 bases, with 19 bases between the two germline ends. The V gene's germline CDR1 is MNHNY and CDR2 SVGAGI (reference sequence). This CDR3 comprises 14 residues. The DNA for the CDR3 is TGTGCCAGCAGCCTGGACTCAACCCCGATGGGCTACACCTTC. Amino acids: CASSLDSTPMGYTF.

The V call is TRBV2, the J call TRBJ1-6, with D tentatively TRBD1 (5 bases). V was cut by 3 bases and J by 7 bases, with 7 bases left in between. This CDR3 contains 13 residues. Germline V lookup: CDR1 SNHLY, CDR2 FYNNEI. CDR3: CASSDRGNSPLHF. The CDR3 DNA sequence: TGTGCCAGCAGTGACCGGGGCAATTCACCCCTCCACTTT.

The genes are TRBV12-3 or TRBV12-4 and TRBJ2-1; no firm D call. V lost 2 bases to trimming and J lost 0 bases, with 8 bases between them. There are 15 residues in the CDR3. The DNA of the CDR3 is TGTGCCAGCAGTTTATCGGTAGTCTCCTACAATGAGCAGTTCTTC. Its protein is CASSLSVVSYNEQFF.

The chain couples TRBV4-3 to TRBJ1-1; D is uncertain. This CDR3 contains 14 residues. The V end lost 0 bases, the J end lost 3 bases, and 8 bases lay between the germline ends. Germline CDR1 is LGHNA and CDR2 is YSLEER. In DNA form, the CDR3 reads TGCGCCAGCAGCCAAGATCCGGGAGACACTGAAGCTTTCTTT. Amino acid sequence: CASSQDPGDTEAFF.

CDR3 DNA sequence: TGTGCCTGGAGGGGGACAGGGAGAGTTTATGGCTACACCTTC. It yields the protein CAWRGTGRVYGYTF. This sequence joins TRBV30 and TRBJ1-2; the match to TRBD1 covers 9 bases. In germline, CDR1 is GTSNPN, CDR2 SVGIG (reference sequence). V was pared by 3 bases and J by 5 bases, with 7 bases of the junction left unmatched. This CDR3 has 14 amino acids.

The chain employs TRBV11-2 and TRBJ1-2; D is ambiguous. Trimming shortened V by 5 bases and J by 3 bases, and 10 bases separated the two germline ends. CDR1 is SGHAT and CDR2 is FQNNGV in the germline V gene. The CDR3 has 13 amino acids. CDR3 loop: CASSAAGYYGYTF. CDR3 nucleotide sequence: TGTGCCAGCAGCGCCGCCGGATACTATGGCTACACCTTC.

This clonotype was found a few times. The chain uses TRBV29-1 and TRBJ2-1; 7 bases align to TRBD1. The length of the CDR3 is 13 residues. In germline, CDR1 is SQVTM, CDR2 ANQGSEA. V trimming: 5 bases; J trimming: 4 bases; junction bases outside the gene matches: 5. DNA of the CDR3: TGCAGCGTTAGCGGACAGGCTTACAATGAGCAGTTCTTC. It translates to CSVSGQAYNEQFF.

This clonotype was found a few times. This chain links TRBV20-1 with TRBJ2-1; a weak D match, TRBD2 (5 bases). Trimming took 1 base from V and 6 from J, leaving 13 bases between them. The CDR3 extends over 14 amino acids. Germline lookup yields CDR1 DFQATT and CDR2 SNEGSKA (reference sequence). This CDR3 reads CSARVGARSNEQFF. The CDR3 region has the DNA TGCAGTGCTAGAGTGGGAGCTCGGTCCAATGAGCAGTTCTTC.